The source of this TCR beta chain is a study of blood T cell repertoires in COVID-19. The wider study: The study drew acute and convalescent COVID-19 samples from the United States, Italy and Spain. PBMCs, B-cell-depleted T cells, or T cells were the source of the cDNA or gDNA that made up the material.

V lost 3 bases, J lost 5 bases, and 10 bases lay in between. The CDR3 extends over 13 amino acids. The protocol was immunoSEQ multiplex PCR, while the TCRdb copy is restricted to in-frame clones and leaves out a portion. The sample has under 200,000 clones; around nine tenths are singletons. The TCR sequence derives from a man aged 40-49 years with active or convalescent COVID-19. J is TRBJ1-2 and V is TRBV12-3 or TRBV12-4, with D possibly being TRBD1 (6 bases). The source material was peripheral blood. CDR3 DNA sequence: TGTGCCAGCAGTTTTGGGGGGGCGTATGGCTACACCTTC. Amino acids: CASSFGGAYGYTF.